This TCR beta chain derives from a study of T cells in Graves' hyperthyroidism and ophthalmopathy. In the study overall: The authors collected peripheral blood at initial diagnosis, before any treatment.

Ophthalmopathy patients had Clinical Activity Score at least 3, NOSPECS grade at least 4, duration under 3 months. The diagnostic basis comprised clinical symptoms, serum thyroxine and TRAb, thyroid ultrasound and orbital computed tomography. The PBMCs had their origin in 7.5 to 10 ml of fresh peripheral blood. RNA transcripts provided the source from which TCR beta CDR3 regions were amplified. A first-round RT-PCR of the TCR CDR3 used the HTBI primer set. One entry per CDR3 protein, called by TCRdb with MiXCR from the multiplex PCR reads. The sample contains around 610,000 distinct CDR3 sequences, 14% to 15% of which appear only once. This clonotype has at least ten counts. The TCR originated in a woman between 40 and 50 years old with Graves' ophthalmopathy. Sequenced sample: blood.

CDR3 sequence (DNA): TGTGCCAGCAGCTTCGGTAGCGTTGCCCCCTACGAGCAGTACTTC. This codes for CASSFGSVAPYEQYF. The chain uses TRBV7-9 and TRBJ2-7, with D possibly being TRBD2 (5 bases). There are 15 residues in the CDR3. Trimming took 3 bases from V and 2 from J, leaving 14 bases between them. Germline V gene data show CDR1 as SEHNR and CDR2 as FQNEAQ (reference sequence).